This T cell receptor beta chain stems from a study of T-cell reconstitution after alpha-beta-depleted transplantation in children. Study-level results: The study traced high day-60 TCRbeta diversity in some patients to surviving recipient T cells and thymic progenitors. The origin of alpha-beta T cells about two months after transplant was reportedly several hundred expanded graft clones. At the one-year point after transplant, T-cell counts and TCRbeta diversity were found to come mostly from T cells that had been newly produced.

This clonotype was counted at least ten times. Its antigen is unknown. It was with unique molecular identifiers that the TCRbeta library was prepared. TCRdb re-analysed the PCR reads in MiXCR, keeping a single row per CDR3 protein. The table includes roughly 45,000 distinct CDR3 sequences, around a tenth detected once. This CDR3 is built from 14 residues. V was pared by 3 bases and J by 1 base, with 3 bases of the junction left unmatched. Looked up from germline, CDR1 is LNHDA and CDR2 is SQIVND (reference sequence). Material: PBMCs, mostly from graft donor cells, obtained 60 days after TCRalphabeta/CD19-depleted stem cell transplant. This sequence joins TRBV19 and TRBJ2-7, with 7 bases fitting TRBD1. This clonotype was obtained from a male patient aged 2 to 10 who had a stem cell transplant for chronic granulomatous disease, so the T cells may come from the graft donor. The CDR3 DNA is TGTGCCAGTAGTATCAGGGACAGATCCTACGAGCAGTACTTC. It codes for CASSIRDRSYEQYF.